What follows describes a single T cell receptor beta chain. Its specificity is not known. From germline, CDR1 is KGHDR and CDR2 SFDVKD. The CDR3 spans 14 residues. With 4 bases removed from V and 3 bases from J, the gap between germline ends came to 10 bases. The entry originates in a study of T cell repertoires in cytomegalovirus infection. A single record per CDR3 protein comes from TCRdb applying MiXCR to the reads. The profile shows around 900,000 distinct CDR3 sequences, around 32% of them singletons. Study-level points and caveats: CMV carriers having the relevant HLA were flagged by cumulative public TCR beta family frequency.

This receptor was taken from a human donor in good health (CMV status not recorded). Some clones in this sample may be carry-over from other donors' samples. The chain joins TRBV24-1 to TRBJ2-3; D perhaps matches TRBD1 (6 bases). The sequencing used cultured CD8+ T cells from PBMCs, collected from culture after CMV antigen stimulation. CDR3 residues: CATSDPDSTDTQYF. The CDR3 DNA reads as TGTGCCACCAGTGACCCGGACAGTACAGATACGCAGTATTTT.